This T cell receptor beta chain was captured by sequencing in a study of CD8+CD57+ T cells in acquired aplastic anemia. Study context: On average, sorted CD4+ and CD8+ cells gave about 2.9 ug of DNA.

This clonotype occurred a few times. The target antigen is unknown. The study, taken as a whole, reports: Roughly 27 sequences, all CD8+ CDR3, were shared between patients and controls. With respect to CD8+ Simpson's diversity, patients and controls did not differ significantly.

Genomic DNA acted as the template from which TCR beta VDJ combination and CDR3 sequence profiling were carried out. TCRdb re-called the reads with MiXCR, one entry per CDR3 protein. The table has 90,000 to 150,000 distinct CDR3 sequences, 50% to 60% seen once. In patients chosen for sequencing, flow cytometry had shown CD8+CD57+ cell expansion. A severe acquired aplastic anemia diagnosis applied to all patients. The TCR was taken from a human donor with aplastic anemia. Specimen: sorted CD4+, CD8+, or CD8+CD57+ T cells (not recorded which) from PBMCs.

The CDR3 loop reads CASSGGVLSYEQYF. The CDR3 DNA is TGTGCCAGCAGCGGCGGGGTGCTCTCCTACGAGCAGTACTTC. J is TRBJ2-7 and V is TRBV2, with D maybe TRBD2 (6 bases). V was trimmed by 6 bases and J by 0 bases, leaving 12 bases between them. This CDR3 has 14 amino acids. In germline, CDR1 is SNHLY, CDR2 FYNNEI.